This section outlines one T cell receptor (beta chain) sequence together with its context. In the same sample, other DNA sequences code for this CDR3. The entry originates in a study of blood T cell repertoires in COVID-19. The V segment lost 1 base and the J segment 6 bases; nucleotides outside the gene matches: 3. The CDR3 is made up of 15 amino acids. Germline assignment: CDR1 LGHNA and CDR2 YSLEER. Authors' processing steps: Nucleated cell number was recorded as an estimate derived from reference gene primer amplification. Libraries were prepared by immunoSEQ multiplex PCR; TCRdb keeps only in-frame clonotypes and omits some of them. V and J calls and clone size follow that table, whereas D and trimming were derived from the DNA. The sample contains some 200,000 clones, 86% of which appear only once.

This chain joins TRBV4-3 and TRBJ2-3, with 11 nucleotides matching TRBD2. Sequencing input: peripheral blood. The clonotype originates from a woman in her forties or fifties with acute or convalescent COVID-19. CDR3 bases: TGCGCCAGCAGCCAAGTAGCGGGGGGGCTGGATACGCAGTATTTT. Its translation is CASSQVAGGLDTQYF.